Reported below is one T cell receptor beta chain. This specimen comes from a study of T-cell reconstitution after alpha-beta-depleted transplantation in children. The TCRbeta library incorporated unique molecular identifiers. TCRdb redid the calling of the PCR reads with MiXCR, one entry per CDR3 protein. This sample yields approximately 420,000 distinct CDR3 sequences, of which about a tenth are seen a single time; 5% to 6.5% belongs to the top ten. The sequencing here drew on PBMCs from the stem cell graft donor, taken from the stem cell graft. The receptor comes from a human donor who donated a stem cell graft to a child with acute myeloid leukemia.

The CDR3: CASTSGGVETQYF. For the CDR3, the DNA is TGTGCCAGCACTAGCGGGGGGGTAGAGACCCAGTACTTC. The chain combines TRBV6-1 with TRBJ2-5; 12 bases fit TRBD2. V was clipped by 7 bases and J by 4 bases; unmatched bases: 1. Germline CDR1 reads MNHNS; CDR2 reads SASEGT. The CDR3 has 13 amino acids.